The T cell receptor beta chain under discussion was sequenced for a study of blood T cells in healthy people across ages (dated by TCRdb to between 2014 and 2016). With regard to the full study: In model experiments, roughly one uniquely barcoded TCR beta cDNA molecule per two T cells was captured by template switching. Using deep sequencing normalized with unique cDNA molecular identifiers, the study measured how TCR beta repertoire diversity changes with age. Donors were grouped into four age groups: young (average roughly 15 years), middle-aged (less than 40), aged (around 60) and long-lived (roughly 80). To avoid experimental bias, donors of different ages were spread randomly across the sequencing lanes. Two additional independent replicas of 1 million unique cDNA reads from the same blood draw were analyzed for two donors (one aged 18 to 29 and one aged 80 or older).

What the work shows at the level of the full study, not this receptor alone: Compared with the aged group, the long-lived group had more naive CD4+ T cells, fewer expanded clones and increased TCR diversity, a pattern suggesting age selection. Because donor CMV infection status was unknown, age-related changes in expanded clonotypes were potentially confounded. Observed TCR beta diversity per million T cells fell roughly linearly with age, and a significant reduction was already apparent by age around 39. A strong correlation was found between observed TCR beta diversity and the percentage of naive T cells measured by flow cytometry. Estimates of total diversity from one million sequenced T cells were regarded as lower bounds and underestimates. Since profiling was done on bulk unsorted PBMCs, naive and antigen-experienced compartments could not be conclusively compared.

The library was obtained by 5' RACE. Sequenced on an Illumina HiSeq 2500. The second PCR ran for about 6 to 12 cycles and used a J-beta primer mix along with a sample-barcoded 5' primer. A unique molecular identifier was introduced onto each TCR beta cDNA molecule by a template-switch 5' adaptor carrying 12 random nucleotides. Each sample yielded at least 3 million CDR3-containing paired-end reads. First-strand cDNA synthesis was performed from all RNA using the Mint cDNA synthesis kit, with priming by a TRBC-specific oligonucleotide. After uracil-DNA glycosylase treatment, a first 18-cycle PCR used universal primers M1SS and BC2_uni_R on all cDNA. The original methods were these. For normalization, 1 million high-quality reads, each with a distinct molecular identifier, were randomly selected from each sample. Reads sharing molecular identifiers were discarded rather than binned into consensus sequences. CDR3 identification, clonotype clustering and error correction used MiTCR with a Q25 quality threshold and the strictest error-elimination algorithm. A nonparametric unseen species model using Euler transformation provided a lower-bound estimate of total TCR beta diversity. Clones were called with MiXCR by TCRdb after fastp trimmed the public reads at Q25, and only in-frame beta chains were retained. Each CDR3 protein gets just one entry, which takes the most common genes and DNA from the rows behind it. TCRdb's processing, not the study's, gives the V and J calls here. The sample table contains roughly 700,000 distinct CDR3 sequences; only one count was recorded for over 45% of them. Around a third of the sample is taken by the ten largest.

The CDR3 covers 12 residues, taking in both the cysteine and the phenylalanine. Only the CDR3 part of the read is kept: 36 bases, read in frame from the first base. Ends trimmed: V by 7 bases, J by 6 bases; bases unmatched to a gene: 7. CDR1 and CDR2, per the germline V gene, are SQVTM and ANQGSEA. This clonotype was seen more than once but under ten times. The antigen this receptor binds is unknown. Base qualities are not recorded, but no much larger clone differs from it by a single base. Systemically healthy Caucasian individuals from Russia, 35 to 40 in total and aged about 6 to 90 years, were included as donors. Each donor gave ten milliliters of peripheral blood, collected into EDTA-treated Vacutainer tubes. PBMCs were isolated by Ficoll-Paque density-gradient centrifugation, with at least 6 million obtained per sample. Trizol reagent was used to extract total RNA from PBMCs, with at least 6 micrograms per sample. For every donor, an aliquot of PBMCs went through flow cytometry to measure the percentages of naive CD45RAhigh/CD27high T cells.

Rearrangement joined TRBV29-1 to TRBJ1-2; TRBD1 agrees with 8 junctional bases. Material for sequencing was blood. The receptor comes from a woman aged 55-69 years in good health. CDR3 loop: CSDRDRKHGYTF. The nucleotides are TGCAGCGACCGGGACAGGAAGCATGGCTACACCTTC. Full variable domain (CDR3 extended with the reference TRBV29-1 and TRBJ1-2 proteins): SAVISQKPSRDICQRGTSLTIQCQVDSQVTMMFWYRQQPGQSLTLIATANQGSEATYESGFVIDKFPISRPNLTFSTLTVSNMSPEDSSIYLCSDRDRKHGYTFGSGTRLTVV.